A single sample is the source of the 14 T cell receptor beta chains below, sequenced in a study of radiotherapy plus CTLA-4 blockade in lung cancer. The repertoire was sequenced with immunoSEQ multiplex PCR; TCRdb's copy has only in-frame clones and lacks some. This table holds about 94,000 clones, 80% to 85% found once. Sequenced material: peripheral blood, taken from a patient treated with radiotherapy plus ipilimumab. Receptors were obtained from a human donor with non-small cell lung cancer that progressed on radiotherapy plus ipilimumab.

The chain couples TRBV11-2 to TRBJ2-1; no clear D. The germline CDR1 and CDR2 sequences are SGHAT and FQNNGV. Trimming removed 5 bases at V and 1 base at J, with 15 bases between. This CDR3 is 16 amino acids long. The CDR3 here is CASSGVGIGSYNEQFF. Here the CDR3 DNA reads TGTGCCAGCAGCGGGGTGGGTATAGGATCCTACAATGAGCAGTTCTTC. Drawing the rest from reference TRBV11-2 and TRBJ2-1, the complete variable domain is EAGVAQSPRYKIIEKRQSVAFWCNPISGHATLYWYQQILGQGPKLLIQFQNNGVVDDSQLPKDRFSAERLKGVDSTLKIQPAKLEDSAVYLCASSGVGIGSYNEQFFGPGTRLTVL.

V and J are TRBV6-5 and TRBJ1-5, with D hard to call. CDR1 MNHEY and CDR2 SVGAGI come from the germline V gene. The CDR3 length is 13 residues. The V and J ends lost 5 bases and 4 bases respectively, with 9 bases between them. CDR3 residues: CASSTGRNQPQHF. The CDR3 nucleotides are TGTGCCAGCAGTACGGGGAGAAATCAGCCCCAGCATTTT.

The chain employs TRBV9 and TRBJ2-6; TRBD2 might be the D (5 bases). Germline values: CDR1 SGDLS, CDR2 YYNGEE. The CDR3 covers 17 residues. Trimming took off 4 bases at V and 4 bases at J, with 18 bases between the two ends. The CDR3 DNA sequence: TGTGCCAGCAGCCGCGAAATAGCGCTACTGGGGGCCAACGTCCTGACTTTC. This codes for CASSREIALLGANVLTF. Based on the CDR3 plus reference TRBV9 and TRBJ2-6, the full variable domain is DSGVTQTPKHLITATGQRVTLRCSPRSGDLSVYWYQQSLDQGLQFLIQYYNGEERAKGNILERFSAQQFPDLHSELNLSSLELGDSALYFCASSREIALLGANVLTFGAGSRLTVL.

This clone was seen only once. This sequence joins TRBV2 and TRBJ2-7, with no clear D. CDR1 SNHLY and CDR2 FYNNEI come from the germline V gene. This CDR3 spans 13 amino acids. V lost 5 bases and J 4 bases, leaving 12 bases between the germline ends. This CDR3 reads CASSSWTEYEQYF. In DNA, the CDR3 is TGTGCCAGCAGTTCATGGACCGAATACGAGCAGTACTTC. Drawing the rest from reference TRBV2 and TRBJ2-7, the complete variable domain is EPEVTQTPSHQVTQMGQEVILRCVPISNHLYFYWYRQILGQKVEFLVSFYNNEISEKSEIFDDQFSVERPDGSNFTLKIRSTKLEDSAMYFCASSSWTEYEQYFGPGTRLTVT.

This rearrangement joins TRBV11-2 to TRBJ2-5; 7 bases match TRBD1. J was trimmed by 5 bases and V by 3 bases; bases with no gene match: 0. The CDR3 sequence is 12 residues long. CDR1 SGHAT and CDR2 FQNNGV come from the germline V gene. The CDR3 coding sequence is TGTGCCAGCAGCTTGACAGGGGAGACCCAGTACTTC. It specifies CASSLTGETQYF.

This chain connects TRBV4-1 to TRBJ2-1; no clear D. The CDR3 totals 15 residues. Deletions cut 0 bases from V and 7 bases from J, with 13 bases between. Germline loops: CDR1 MGHRA, CDR2 YSYEKL. The CDR3 DNA follows: TGCGCCAGCAGCCAAGAATGGATGGGGTCGAATGAGCAGTTCTTC. This sequence encodes CASSQEWMGSNEQFF.

The chain recombines TRBV4-1 with TRBJ2-3, with 7 bases identical to TRBD2. V trimming: 4 bases; J trimming: 0 bases; junction bases outside the gene matches: 7. CDR1 is MGHRA, CDR2 YSYEKL, per germline. The CDR3 has 16 amino acids. The CDR3 reads CASSPGASGSTDTQYF. Written as DNA, the CDR3 is TGCGCCAGCAGCCCTGGGGCTAGCGGAAGCACAGATACGCAGTATTTT.

This chain connects TRBV19 to TRBJ2-5, with TRBD1 matching 9 bases. V trimming: 3 bases; J trimming: 5 bases; junction bases outside the gene matches: 13. The germline gives CDR1 LNHDA, CDR2 SQIVND (reference sequence). The CDR3 is 17 residues long. The CDR3 protein is CASSIQPRTGAAETQYF. The CDR3 nucleotides read TGTGCCAGTAGTATCCAACCGCGGACAGGGGCGGCGGAGACCCAGTACTTC.

The chain carries TRBV5-6 and TRBJ2-5, with unresolved D. V dropped 0 bases and J dropped 1 base, with 7 bases sitting between them. The CDR3 sequence is 14 residues long. Germline V lookup: CDR1 SGHDT, CDR2 YYEEEE. The CDR3 nucleotides are TGTGCCAGCAGCTTGGCAGGCCCCCAAGAGACCCAGTACTTC. It is translated as CASSLAGPQETQYF. The entire variable domain, with the rest obtained from reference TRBV5-6 and TRBJ2-5, is as follows: DAGVTQSPTHLIKTRGQQVTLRCSPKSGHDTVSWYQQALGQGPQFIFQYYEEEERQRGNFPDRFSGHQFPNYSSELNVNALLLGDSALYLCASSLAGPQETQYFGPGTRLLVL.

J is TRBJ2-7 and V is TRBV19; D unclear. Germline V gene lookup returns CDR1 LNHDA and CDR2 SQIVND (reference sequence). V was trimmed by 4 bases and J by 4 bases, leaving 5 bases between them. The CDR3 length is 11 residues. CDR3 loop: CASSTGYEQYF. The CDR3 DNA is TGTGCCAGTAGTACTGGATACGAGCAGTACTTC.

This clone was counted once. The genes are TRBV7-9 and TRBJ1-4, with TRBD1 matching 7 bases. Germline V lookup: CDR1 SEHNR, CDR2 FQNEAQ (reference sequence). Trimming removed 5 bases from V and 0 bases from J; junction bases left unmatched: 3. The length of the CDR3 is 15 residues. CDR3 bases: TGTGCCAGCAGCCCAGGGGGGGCAACTAATGAAAAACTGTTTTTT. Translating gives CASSPGGATNEKLFF.

This chain uses TRBV4-1 with TRBJ1-1; 7 positions match TRBD1. Germline V gives CDR1 MGHRA, CDR2 YSYEKL. Trimming at V came to 4 bases and at J to 4 bases, leaving 3 bases not matched to a gene. The CDR3 extends over 13 amino acids. This chain's CDR3 is CASSPPGGTEAFF. CDR3 DNA: TGCGCCAGCAGCCCTCCAGGGGGCACTGAAGCTTTCTTT.

V is TRBV5-1 and J is TRBJ2-2; TRBD2 matches at 7 bases. CDR3 length equals 14 residues. In germline, CDR1 is SGHRS, CDR2 YFSETQ. Trimming cost V 2 bases and J 6 bases; bases outside gene matches: 4. The CDR3 sequence: CASSFSGFSGELFF. For the CDR3, the DNA is TGCGCCAGCAGCTTTAGCGGGTTTTCCGGGGAGCTGTTTTTT.

The chain carries TRBV4-2 and TRBJ2-5, with D uncertain. With 1 base removed from V and 5 bases from J, the gap between germline ends came to 11 bases. Germline V gene data show CDR1 as LGHNA and CDR2 as YNFKEQ. This CDR3 is built from 14 residues. DNA of the CDR3: TGTGCCAGCAGCCAAGTCTCACGCCCGGAGACCCAGTACTTC. Translating gives CASSQVSRPETQYF.